This passage covers 28 T cell receptor beta chains from one sample sequenced in a study of T cell responses to AZD1222 COVID-19 vaccine. The assay was immunoSEQ multiplex PCR, and TCRdb's table has in-frame clones only and misses some. This table has over 50,000 clones, 80% appearing once. Sequenced material: peripheral blood, taken 28 days after the second AZD1222 dose. These receptors all come from an adult who received the AZD1222 COVID-19 vaccine.

CDR3 bases: TGCAGCGTTGTAATCCGAACCGCAGGTGGTGAAGCTTTCTTT. Amino acid sequence: CSVVIRTAGGEAFF. V is TRBV29-1 and J is TRBJ1-1; D gene ambiguous. The CDR3 totals 14 residues. Germline lookup yields CDR1 SQVTM and CDR2 ANQGSEA. Trimming pared 4 bases from V and 7 bases from J, leaving 19 bases between.

The J gene is TRBJ1-2, the V gene TRBV15; no reliable D call. Between the trimmed V and J ends, which lost 1 base and 12 bases, there was a span of 12 bases. CDR3 size: 12 residues. Per the germline V gene, CDR1 is LNHNV and CDR2 is YYDKDF (reference sequence). As DNA, the CDR3 is TGTGCCACCAGCAGAGCCGGGCTGGCCCACACCTTC. Its protein is CATSRAGLAHTF.

The chain carries TRBV5-4 and TRBJ1-4, with 8 bases identical to TRBD1. Germline lookup yields CDR1 SGHNT and CDR2 YYREEE (reference sequence). This CDR3 has 15 amino acids. J was trimmed by 7 bases and V by 4 bases; bases with no gene match: 9. CDR3 protein: CASSQQGQGGEKLFF. Written as DNA, the CDR3 is TGTGCCAGCAGCCAACAAGGACAGGGAGGTGAAAAACTGTTTTTT.

The CDR3 is CAWSVGDAQYF. The CDR3 region has the DNA TGTGCCTGGAGTGTAGGGGACGCCCAGTACTTC. The V call is TRBV30, the J call TRBJ2-5, with D perhaps being TRBD1 or TRBD2 (5 bases each). The germline CDR1 and CDR2 sequences are GTSNPN and SVGIG (reference sequence). Trimming stripped 0 bases from V and 9 bases from J, with 8 bases between. The CDR3 extends over 11 amino acids.

V and J are TRBV5-1 and TRBJ2-1; 12 nucleotides align to TRBD2. Trimming took 2 bases from V and 2 from J; bases not matched to a gene: 2. Germline CDR1 reads SGHRS; CDR2 reads YFSETQ. This CDR3 is built from 16 residues. This CDR3 is CASSLRTSGTYNEQFF. DNA for the CDR3: TGCGCCAGCAGCTTACGGACTAGCGGGACCTACAATGAGCAGTTCTTC.

J is TRBJ1-4 and V is TRBV28, with TRBD1 identical over 9 bases. Trimming removed 5 bases from V and 7 bases from J; junction bases left unmatched: 5. The germline gives CDR1 MDHEN, CDR2 SYDVKM. The CDR3 runs to 14 residues. The CDR3 bases are TGTGCCAGCAGTACCACAGGGGGCGGTGAAAAACTGTTTTTT. This gives the protein CASSTTGGGEKLFF.

In its sample, this clone was seen a few times. V and J are TRBV28 and TRBJ2-3, with TRBD2 matching 7 bases. The CDR3 is 16 amino acids. Trimming cost V 5 bases and J 5 bases; bases outside gene matches: 13. Germline-derived CDR1 and CDR2 are MDHEN and SYDVKM. CDR3 in DNA: TGTGCCAGCAGTATCGGAGCGGGATTGGATGGAGATACGCAGTATTTT. Its protein product is CASSIGAGLDGDTQYF.

The chain links TRBV6-2 or TRBV6-3 to TRBJ1-5; 9 bases map to TRBD1. The CDR3 runs 16 residues. Germline trimming cut 4 bases from V and 7 bases from J; bases unmatched to any gene: 11. Germline CDR1 is MNHEY and CDR2 is SVGEGT. The CDR3 loop is CASSWRRRQGGQPQHF. CDR3 DNA: TGTGCCAGCAGTTGGCGACGACGACAGGGGGGACAGCCCCAGCATTTT.

The chain is built from TRBV9 and TRBJ2-7; D gene unclear. Germline V gene sequence: CDR1 SGDLS, CDR2 YYNGEE. This CDR3 is 14 amino acids long. V gave up 0 bases and J gave up 2 bases, with 9 bases separating them. The CDR3 DNA is TGTGCCAGCAGCGTAGAACCTACCCCCTACGAGCAGTACTTC. It encodes CASSVEPTPYEQYF.

A remark on this clone: A junction end diverges from the germline sequence, so it may reflect a read error. Here the CDR3 DNA reads TGTGCCAGCAGCGTAGTAGGGACTAGTTTCGAGACCCGGTACTTC. Amino acid sequence: CASSVVGTSFETRYF. The chain links TRBV9 to TRBJ2-5, with TRBD2 matching 8 bases. Germline V lookup: CDR1 SGDLS, CDR2 YYNGEE. CDR3 size: 15 residues. The complete variable domain, with remaining parts taken from reference TRBV9 and TRBJ2-5, reads DSGVTQTPKHLITATGQRVTLRCSPRSGDLSVYWYQQSLDQGLQFLIQYYNGEERAKGNILERFSAQQFPDLHSELNLSSLELGDSALYFCASSVVGTSFETRYFGPGTRLLVL.

The rearrangement links TRBV19 to TRBJ1-5, with 10 bases that match TRBD1. The germline V gene has CDR1 LNHDA and CDR2 SQIVND (reference sequence). This CDR3 region has 16 residues. J lost 4 bases, V lost 7 bases, and 10 bases had no gene match. CDR3 loop: CASNPLGTGDNQPQHF. In DNA, the CDR3 is TGTGCCAGTAATCCTTTGGGGACAGGGGATAATCAGCCCCAGCATTTT. The whole variable domain, remainder taken from reference TRBV19 and TRBJ1-5, is DGGITQSPKYLFRKEGQNVTLSCEQNLNHDAMYWYRQDPGQGLRLIYYSQIVNDFQKGDIAEGYSVSREKKESFPLTVTSAQKNPTAFYLCASNPLGTGDNQPQHFGDGTRLSIL.

The V gene is TRBV5-4, the J gene TRBJ2-1; D is unresolved. V lost 3 bases to trimming and J lost 1 base, with 11 bases between them. CDR1 is SGHNT, CDR2 YYREEE, per germline (reference sequence). The CDR3 has 15 amino acids. The CDR3 DNA reads TGTGCCAGCAGCTGGGCAGCACAGTCCTACAATGAGCAGTTCTTC. Its translation: CASSWAAQSYNEQFF.

The chain employs TRBV3-1 (or the pseudogene TRBV3-2) and TRBJ1-5; D is uncertain. The CDR3 runs 14 residues. Germline-derived CDR1 and CDR2 are LGHDT and YNNKEL (reference sequence). V lost 2 bases and J 6 bases, leaving 11 bases between the germline ends. CDR3 sequence reads: CASSQNSASQPQHF. The CDR3 bases are TGTGCCAGCAGCCAAAACTCTGCGAGTCAGCCCCAGCATTTT.

CDR3 DNA sequence: TGTGCCAGCAGCTTGAGTACATATCCAAATGAAAAACTGTTTTTT. The encoded protein is CASSLSTYPNEKLFF. This chain links TRBV5-4 with TRBJ1-4; D not resolved. Germline V CDR1 and CDR2: SGHNT, YYREEE (reference sequence). The CDR3 contains 15 residues. The V gene lost 1 base and the J gene lost 5 bases, with 12 bases spanning the gap. The entire variable domain, with the rest obtained from reference TRBV5-4 and TRBJ1-4, is as follows: ETGVTQSPTHLIKTRGQQVTLRCSSQSGHNTVSWYQQALGQGPQFIFQYYREEENGRGNFPPRFSGLQFPNYSSELNVNALELDDSALYLCASSLSTYPNEKLFFGSGTQLSVL.

V gene TRBV7-2 combines with J gene TRBJ2-2; D might be TRBD2 (5 bases). V lost 0 bases to trimming and J lost 4 bases, with 12 bases between them. CDR1 is SGHTA, CDR2 FQGNSA, per germline. The length of the CDR3 is 16 residues. CDR3 loop: CASSLAAPGLTGELFF. DNA for the CDR3: TGTGCCAGCAGCTTAGCAGCCCCCGGACTCACCGGGGAGCTGTTTTTT.

This CDR3 is CATSDFDGQETQYF. The CDR3 DNA is TGTGCCACCAGTGATTTTGACGGCCAAGAGACCCAGTACTTC. This chain joins TRBV24-1 and TRBJ2-5, with D unclear. CDR3 size: 14 residues. In germline, CDR1 is KGHDR, CDR2 SFDVKD. V was pared by 1 base and J by 1 base, with 6 bases between.

The chain carries TRBV5-1 and TRBJ1-6; 12 bases align to TRBD1. The CDR3 has 15 residues. Germline V gene lookup returns CDR1 SGHRS and CDR2 YFSETQ. V dropped 4 bases and J dropped 7; count of bases not matched to a gene: 3. CDR3 loop: CASSVGQGANSPLHF. CDR3 nucleotides: TGCGCCAGCAGCGTGGGACAGGGGGCAAATTCACCCCTCCACTTT.

This clone was observed a single time. The chain combines TRBV6-2 or TRBV6-3 with TRBJ2-3; the match to TRBD2 covers 12 bases. This CDR3 has 20 residues. V lost 2 bases to trimming and J lost 3 bases; unmatched junction nucleotides: 15. CDR1 is MNHEY and CDR2 is SVGEGT in the germline V gene. In DNA form, the CDR3 reads TGTGCCAGCAGTTACCCACAAGCTAGCGGGGGGGCGAGTGGGACAGATACGCAGTATTTT. This gives the protein CASSYPQASGGASGTDTQYF.

The chain has TRBV6-5 and TRBJ1-1, with 8 bases fitting TRBD1. CDR3 length equals 16 residues. V trimming: 4 bases; J trimming: 1 base; junction bases outside the gene matches: 8. Germline values: CDR1 MNHEY, CDR2 SVGAGI. The CDR3 region is CASSSYSQGENTEAFF. The CDR3 region has the DNA TGTGCCAGCAGTTCGTACTCACAGGGGGAGAACACTGAAGCTTTCTTT.

This chain joins TRBV27 and TRBJ1-1; D remains ambiguous. From germline, CDR1 is MNHEY and CDR2 SMNVEV (reference sequence). V dropped 0 bases and J dropped 1 base, with 6 bases sitting between them. The CDR3 loop spans 14 amino acids. In nucleotides, the CDR3 is TGTGCCAGCAGTTTATCATGGGAGAACACTGAAGCTTTCTTT. This codes for CASSLSWENTEAFF.

The chain has TRBV6-5 and TRBJ2-7; D is ambiguous. The CDR3 is made up of 13 amino acids. Germline V gene sequence: CDR1 MNHEY, CDR2 SVGAGI. The V end was cut by 5 bases, the J end by 1 base, with 9 bases between. The CDR3 loop reads CASSMWGSYEQYV. DNA of the CDR3: TGTGCCAGCAGTATGTGGGGTTCCTACGAGCAGTACGTC.

In its sample, this clone was seen a few times. J is TRBJ2-2 and V is TRBV19, with 7 nucleotides matching TRBD1. The CDR3 consists of 15 residues. The J segment lost 6 bases and the V segment lost 4 bases, leaving 8 bases of the junction unmatched. Germline CDR1 LNHDA, CDR2 SQIVND (reference sequence). The CDR3 protein is CASSRGQTTPGELFF. The CDR3 DNA is TGTGCCAGTAGTAGGGGACAGACAACACCCGGGGAGCTGTTTTTT. Based on the CDR3 plus reference TRBV19 and TRBJ2-2, the full variable domain is DGGITQSPKYLFRKEGQNVTLSCEQNLNHDAMYWYRQDPGQGLRLIYYSQIVNDFQKGDIAEGYSVSREKKESFPLTVTSAQKNPTAFYLCASSRGQTTPGELFFGEGSRLTVL.

The table lists this clone with a few counts. The chain couples TRBV28 to TRBJ1-2; D is uncertain. CDR3 size: 14 residues. Per germline, CDR1 MDHEN and CDR2 SYDVKM. V was cut by 3 bases and J by 6 bases, with 14 bases left in between. CDR3 sequence reads: CASSFHPAVDGYTF. The CDR3, as DNA: TGTGCCAGCAGTTTCCACCCCGCGGTGGATGGCTACACCTTC.

The V call is TRBV5-1, the J call TRBJ2-5, with D uncertain. CDR3 length: 15 amino acids. Per the germline V gene, CDR1 is SGHRS and CDR2 is YFSETQ. Trimming removed 3 bases at V and 5 bases at J, with 17 bases between. As DNA, the CDR3 is TGCGCCAGCAGCTCATCGACCGATAAGTGGGAGACCCAGTACTTC. Translating it yields CASSSSTDKWETQYF.

This chain uses TRBV5-1 with TRBJ2-2; no reliable D call. Trimming cost V 5 bases and J 1 base, with 6 bases left between them. Germline V gives CDR1 SGHRS, CDR2 YFSETQ. This CDR3 has 13 amino acids. Here the CDR3 DNA reads TGCGCCAGCAGTGAAGGGAACACCGGGGAGCTGTTTTTT. Translation: CASSEGNTGELFF.

The chain employs TRBV6-1 and TRBJ1-6; the D is unclear. V gave up 2 bases and J gave up 5 bases, with 4 bases separating them. Germline V lookup: CDR1 MNHNS, CDR2 SASEGT. This CDR3 is built from 13 residues. The CDR3 sequence is CASSELDNSPLHF. CDR3 sequence (DNA): TGTGCCAGCAGTGAATTGGATAATTCACCCCTCCACTTT.

The V call is TRBV6-5, the J call TRBJ1-1; D is perhaps TRBD1 (6 bases). V gave up 6 bases and J gave up 11 bases, with 22 bases separating them. The CDR3 sequence is 14 residues long. Germline CDR1 MNHEY, CDR2 SVGAGI. The CDR3, as DNA: TGTGCCAGCAGACGCTCAACAGGGTGGGCGGGGGCTTTCTTT. It is translated as CASRRSTGWAGAFF.

This chain joins TRBV30 and TRBJ1-3, with TRBD1 matching over 7 bases. Germline V gene lookup returns CDR1 GTSNPN and CDR2 SVGIG (reference sequence). V lost 4 bases and J lost 0; bases outside the gene matches: 6. The CDR3 contains 15 residues. CDR3 nucleotide sequence: TGTGCCTGGAATACGGGACAGAGCTCTGGAAACACCATATATTTT. Encoded protein: CAWNTGQSSGNTIYF. Full variable domain (remainder filled in from reference TRBV30 and TRBJ1-3): SQTIHQWPATLVQPVGSPLSLECTVEGTSNPNLYWYRQAAGRGLQLLFYSVGIGQISSEVPQNLSASRPQDRQFILSSKKLLLSDSGFYLCAWNTGQSSGNTIYFGEGSWLTVV.